A selection of T cell receptor beta chains follows, all from one sample in a study of T cell responses to AZD1222 COVID-19 vaccine. Repertoires were generated with immunoSEQ multiplex PCR, while TCRdb's copy carries only in-frame clones and drops some. The sample includes under 150,000 clones, approximately 90% of them seen just once. The material was peripheral blood, obtained 28 days after the second AZD1222 dose. The receptors come from an adult who received the AZD1222 COVID-19 vaccine. Each CDR3 is given with its conserved first and last residue. The D gene is left open where the match is weak. Clone sizes are given selectively: once, few, many, or a class where the clone is expanded.

J: TRBJ1-6; size: .; V: TRBV5-5; D: .; CDR3: CASSLEWGRDNSPLHF; DNA: TGTGCCAGCAGCTTGGAGTGGGGCAGGGATAATTCACCCCTCCACTTT
J: TRBJ2-5; size: medium-sized; V: TRBV7-9; D: .; CDR3: CASSMQETQYF; DNA: TGTGCCAGCAGCATGCAAGAGACCCAGTACTTC
J: TRBJ1-1; size: .; V: TRBV7-8; D: .; CDR3: CASSFVPAGTEAFF; DNA: TGTGCCAGCAGCTTCGTTCCGGCCGGGACTGAAGCTTTCTTT
J: TRBJ1-2; size: .; V: TRBV3-1/TRBV3-2; D: .; CDR3: CASSPRTDNYTF; DNA: TGTGCCAGCAGCCCGCGGACAGATAACTACACCTTC
J: TRBJ1-1; size: .; V: TRBV6-4; D: .; CDR3: CASSVGVDTEAFF; DNA: TGTGCCAGCAGTGTAGGGGTTGACACTGAAGCTTTCTTT
J: TRBJ2-4; size: .; V: TRBV7-9; D: TRBD2; CDR3: CASSSSGVGNIQYF; DNA: TGTGCCAGCAGCTCTAGCGGGGTGGGAAACATTCAGTACTTC
J: TRBJ2-4; size: .; V: TRBV10-1; D: .; CDR3: CASSSVLAKNIQYF; DNA: TGCGCCAGCAGTTCGGTCCTAGCCAAAAACATTCAGTACTTC
J: TRBJ1-2; size: many; V: TRBV5-6; D: TRBD1; CDR3: CASSGQGQYGYTF; DNA: TGTGCCAGCAGCGGACAGGGACAATATGGCTACACCTTC
J: TRBJ1-2; size: .; V: TRBV12-3/TRBV12-4; D: TRBD1; CDR3: CASSTGQVYGYTF; DNA: TGTGCCAGCAGTACCGGACAGGTCTATGGCTACACCTTC
J: TRBJ1-5; size: few; V: TRBV6-2/TRBV6-3; D: TRBD1; CDR3: CASSYSWGTGGRSAQPQHF; DNA: TGTGCCAGCAGTTACTCGTGGGGGACAGGGGGCCGTTCGGCTCAGCCCCAGCATTTT
J: TRBJ1-5; size: once; V: TRBV29-1; D: TRBD1; CDR3: CSVAGQGNGNQPQHF; DNA: TGCAGCGTCGCCGGACAGGGGAACGGCAATCAGCCCCAGCATTTT
J: TRBJ1-5; size: .; V: TRBV19; D: .; CDR3: CASSIVYSGHRGANQPQHF; DNA: TGTGCCAGTAGTATAGTATACTCGGGTCATCGGGGGGCCAATCAGCCCCAGCATTTT
J: TRBJ1-6; size: .; V: TRBV7-2; D: TRBD1; CDR3: CASRATGGESPLHF; DNA: TGTGCCAGCAGAGCGACAGGGGGTGAATCACCCCTCCACTTT
J: TRBJ2-1; size: .; V: TRBV9; D: .; CDR3: CASSVSSRNEQFF; DNA: TGTGCCAGCAGCGTATCTAGCCGGAATGAGCAGTTCTTC
J: TRBJ2-1; size: .; V: TRBV18; D: .; CDR3: CASSPRTEYYNEQFF; DNA: TGTGCCAGCTCACCCCGGACGGAATACTACAATGAGCAGTTCTTC
J: TRBJ1-4; size: .; V: TRBV2; D: .; CDR3: CATSFATNEKLFF; DNA: TGTGCCACCAGCTTTGCAACTAATGAAAAACTGTTTTTT
J: TRBJ2-3; size: .; V: TRBV7-8; D: .; CDR3: CASSLAGADTQYF; DNA: TGTGCCAGCAGCTTAGCCGGAGCAGATACGCAGTATTTT
J: TRBJ2-5; size: once; V: TRBV4-1; D: TRBD2; CDR3: CASSQGGAGALETQYF; DNA: TGCGCCAGCAGCCAAGGGGGAGCGGGAGCGTTGGAGACCCAGTACTTC
J: TRBJ2-7; size: .; V: TRBV25-1; D: .; CDR3: CASSDGTFRYEQYF; DNA: TGTGCCAGCAGTGATGGGACATTCAGATACGAGCAGTACTTC
J: TRBJ1-2; size: .; V: TRBV2; D: .; CDR3: CASRRTAQEAYGYTF; DNA: TGTGCCAGCAGACGGACAGCCCAGGAGGCCTATGGCTACACCTTC
J: TRBJ2-2; size: .; V: TRBV5-6; D: .; CDR3: CASSLAPTGELFF; DNA: TGTGCCAGCAGCTTGGCCCCCACCGGGGAGCTGTTTTTT
J: TRBJ1-4; size: .; V: TRBV11-2; D: .; CDR3: CASSVFQLDEKLFF; DNA: TGTGCCAGCAGCGTGTTTCAGCTAGATGAAAAACTGTTTTTT
J: TRBJ1-2; size: .; V: TRBV9; D: .; CDR3: CASSNSPGYGYTF; DNA: TGTGCCAGCAGCAACTCCCCCGGGTATGGCTACACCTTC
J: TRBJ2-2; size: once; V: TRBV6-2/TRBV6-3; D: TRBD2; CDR3: CASSLDSGRYDGELFF; DNA: TGTGCCAGCAGTTTGGATAGCGGGAGGTACGACGGGGAGCTGTTTTTT
J: TRBJ2-1; size: .; V: TRBV20-1; D: TRBD2; CDR3: CSASSGTSGSYNEQFF; DNA: TGCAGTGCTAGTTCAGGGACTAGCGGGAGCTACAATGAGCAGTTCTTC
J: TRBJ1-1; size: .; V: TRBV18; D: TRBD1; CDR3: CASSRTGENTEAFF; DNA: TGTGCCAGCTCCCGGACAGGGGAGAACACTGAAGCTTTCTTT
J: TRBJ1-1; size: .; V: TRBV2; D: TRBD1; CDR3: CASRDGQGLKAFF; DNA: TGTGCCAGCAGAGACGGACAGGGCTTGAAAGCTTTCTTT
J: TRBJ2-7; size: .; V: TRBV11-2; D: .; CDR3: CASTLGPLSYEQYF; DNA: TGTGCCAGCACCCTGGGACCGCTTTCCTACGAGCAGTACTTC
J: TRBJ2-2; size: .; V: TRBV7-2; D: .; CDR3: CASSPFNTGELFF; DNA: TGTGCCAGCAGCCCCTTCAACACCGGGGAGCTGTTTTTT
J: TRBJ1-3; size: .; V: TRBV6-1; D: .; CDR3: CASSEIGPPDINTIYF; DNA: TGTGCCAGCAGTGAAATCGGACCCCCCGACATAAACACCATATATTTT
J: TRBJ2-5; size: .; V: TRBV19; D: .; CDR3: CASSFGLGGETQYF; DNA: TGTGCCAGTAGTTTCGGACTTGGTGGGGAGACCCAGTACTTC
J: TRBJ1-2; size: .; V: TRBV19; D: .; CDR3: CASKEREGVGYTF; DNA: TGTGCCAGTAAAGAGCGGGAGGGAGTTGGCTACACCTTC
J: TRBJ2-5; size: .; V: TRBV4-2; D: .; CDR3: CASSQDLRRQETQYF; DNA: TGTGCCAGCAGCCAAGATCTCCGCAGACAAGAGACCCAGTACTTC
J: TRBJ1-1; size: .; V: TRBV18; D: .; CDR3: CASSQQPQITGTEAFF; DNA: TGTGCCAGCTCACAACAGCCCCAAATCACAGGCACTGAAGCTTTCTTT
J: TRBJ1-2; size: .; V: TRBV6-5; D: TRBD1; CDR3: CASSYSPGQGYGYTF; DNA: TGTGCCAGCAGTTATTCCCCGGGACAGGGCTATGGCTACACCTTC
J: TRBJ1-1; size: .; V: TRBV30; D: TRBD1; CDR3: CACKTGGTEAFF; DNA: TGTGCCTGCAAGACAGGGGGCACTGAAGCTTTCTTT
J: TRBJ1-5; size: .; V: TRBV3-1/TRBV3-2; D: .; CDR3: CASSQGWDTNQPQHF; DNA: TGTGCCAGCAGCCAAGGTTGGGACACAAATCAGCCCCAGCATTTT
J: TRBJ1-4; size: .; V: TRBV15; D: .; CDR3: CATSRVAEKLFF; DNA: TGTGCCACCAGCAGAGTTGCGGAAAAACTGTTTTTT
J: TRBJ2-1; size: .; V: TRBV6-5; D: .; CDR3: CASRVDNYNEQFF; DNA: TGTGCCAGCAGGGTCGACAACTACAATGAGCAGTTCTTC
J: TRBJ2-7; size: .; V: TRBV21-1; D: .; CDR3: CASSKDRLYLYEQYF; DNA: TGTGCCAGCAGCAAAGATCGCCTTTACCTCTACGAGCAGTACTTC
J: TRBJ2-5; size: .; V: TRBV7-2; D: .; CDR3: CASSQGGAGETQYF; DNA: TGTGCCAGCAGCCAAGGGGGGGCGGGAGAGACCCAGTACTTC
J: TRBJ1-5; size: .; V: TRBV7-2; D: .; CDR3: CASSTAGGQPQHF; DNA: TGTGCCAGCAGTACCGCGGGGGGACAGCCCCAGCATTTT
J: TRBJ2-5; size: once; V: TRBV2; D: TRBD1; CDR3: CASNDRGSPQETQYF; DNA: TGTGCCAGCAACGACAGGGGGAGCCCCCAAGAGACCCAGTACTTC
J: TRBJ2-1; size: .; V: TRBV12-3/TRBV12-4; D: .; CDR3: CASSLRGEQFF; DNA: TGTGCCAGCAGTTTACGGGGGGAGCAGTTCTTC
J: TRBJ2-7; size: .; V: TRBV10-1; D: TRBD2; CDR3: CASSEWGLAEPYEQYF; DNA: TGCGCCAGCAGTGAGTGGGGACTAGCGGAGCCCTACGAGCAGTACTTC
J: TRBJ1-2; size: .; V: TRBV4-2; D: .; CDR3: CASSQGGGGPGKTDRIGYTF; DNA: TGTGCCAGCAGCCAAGGTGGGGGGGGCCCAGGCAAGACGGATAGGATAGGCTACACCTTC
J: TRBJ2-3; size: .; V: TRBV27; D: TRBD2; CDR3: CASSYGLANTDTQYF; DNA: TGTGCCAGCAGCTATGGACTAGCGAACACAGATACGCAGTATTTT
J: TRBJ1-5; size: .; V: TRBV5-1; D: .; CDR3: CASSFDSGREPQHF; DNA: TGCGCCAGCAGCTTCGACAGTGGACGGGAGCCCCAGCATTTT
J: TRBJ1-5; size: .; V: TRBV27; D: .; CDR3: CASSDPYSNQPQHF; DNA: TGTGCCAGCAGTGATCCCTATAGCAATCAGCCCCAGCATTTT